This T cell receptor (beta chain) was recovered during a study of cytotoxic CD8 clonotypes in ibrutinib-treated CLL. Profiling relied on immunoSEQ multiplex PCR, and the TCRdb table lists in-frame clones only, not all of them. Here the sample spans about 27,000 clones, approximately 71% being singletons. V lost 7 bases and J lost 2, with 20 bases in between. CDR1 and CDR2 (germline): SGHDT, YYEEEE. The length of the CDR3 is 16 residues. This receptor was taken from a human donor with chronic lymphocytic leukemia. The chain is built from TRBV5-6 and TRBJ2-3; tentative D call: TRBD2 (5 bases). Source: PBMCs, taken after 24 months of ibrutinib treatment. The CDR3 nucleotides read TGTGCCAGCCACCCGCGGACGGGAAGCTACACAGATACGCAGTATTTT. Protein sequence: CASHPRTGSYTDTQYF.